This T cell receptor (beta chain) was sequenced for a study of cytomegalovirus exposure and HLA in healthy donors. Primers: 60 Vbeta forward and 13 Jbeta reverse. Only in-frame clones appear in the TCRdb table, and some are missing; sequencing was by immunoSEQ multiplex PCR. Among some 120,000 clones, 15% to 17% were seen once, and the ten largest hold roughly 2%. General study results and limits: A later analysis found most CMV-associated TCR beta chains apparently HLA-restricted.

To note about this clone: The antigen is unknown.

Germline CDR1 and CDR2: SEHNR and FQNEAQ (reference sequence). The V and J ends lost 7 bases and 7 bases respectively, with 4 bases between them. There are 10 residues in the CDR3. This chain uses TRBV7-9 with TRBJ2-2; no clear D gene. The TCR was taken from a woman aged 18-29 years in good health and CMV-seronegative. Sequencing input: PBMCs. The CDR3: CASMYGELFF. In nucleotides, the CDR3 is TGTGCCAGCATGTACGGGGAGCTGTTTTTT.